The next 13 T cell receptor beta chains were all read from a single sample in a study of identical twins. A single record per CDR3 protein comes from TCRdb applying MiXCR to the 5' RACE reads. The data hold roughly 710,000 distinct CDR3 sequences, with approximately 6.1% observed a single time. Sample: naive T cells sorted from blood. These receptors came from a man aged 18 to 30 in good health.

This clonotype appeared many times. The gene calls are TRBV12-3 or TRBV12-4 and TRBJ2-4, with 9 bases that match TRBD1. The CDR3 consists of 15 residues. Unmatched junction bases numbered 6, after V lost 4 bases and J lost 5 bases. CDR3 nucleotides: TGTGCCAGCAGTTCGACCGGGACAGGGCAAAACATTCAGTACTTC. Its protein product is CASSSTGTGQNIQYF.

This clonotype came up a few times. The rearrangement uses TRBV6-1 and TRBJ2-5, with a possible D match to TRBD1 (6 bases). Germline V gives CDR1 MNHNS, CDR2 SASEGT. The CDR3 covers 15 residues. Between the trimmed V and J ends, which lost 7 bases and 8 bases, there was a span of 23 bases. The CDR3 region is CASNPAGTTKITQYF. The CDR3 nucleotides are TGTGCCAGCAATCCGGCTGGGACAACCAAGATCACCCAGTACTTC.

There are a few counts of this clonotype. The V gene is TRBV28, the J gene TRBJ1-5; D possibly corresponds to TRBD1 (5 bases). The CDR3 loop spans 15 amino acids. The ends were cut back, 3 bases at V and 0 bases at J, with 9 bases in the middle. Looked up from germline, CDR1 is MDHEN and CDR2 is SYDVKM. In DNA, the CDR3 is TGTGCCAGCAGTTTCGAGACAGATAGCAATCAGCCCCAGCATTTT. The encoded protein is CASSFETDSNQPQHF.

The chain combines TRBV27 with TRBJ2-7; no definite D call. Trimming left V 0 bases short and J 0 bases short, with 9 bases between. This CDR3 is built from 15 residues. CDR1 and CDR2 from the germline V gene are MNHEY and SMNVEV (reference sequence). In DNA, the CDR3 is TGTGCCAGCAGTTTATCGGGTCATTTCTCCTACGAGCAGTACTTC. Residues: CASSLSGHFSYEQYF.

This clonotype was seen a few times. V and J are TRBV6-2 or TRBV6-3 and TRBJ2-1; 10 positions match TRBD1. CDR3 length: 16 residues. The V gene's germline CDR1 is MNHEY and CDR2 SVGEGT. The V segment lost 4 bases and the J segment 6 bases; nucleotides outside the gene matches: 9. The CDR3 loop reads CASSFPTGGSFNEQFF. CDR3 DNA: TGTGCCAGCAGTTTCCCGACAGGGGGCAGTTTCAATGAGCAGTTCTTC.

The chain couples TRBV12-3 or TRBV12-4 to TRBJ2-5, with D tentatively TRBD2 (6 bases). Trimming stripped 6 bases from V and 1 base from J, with 18 bases between. The CDR3 totals 16 residues. The CDR3 bases are TGTGCCAGCAGCTCTCCATGGGGGGAATTCCAAGAGACCCAGTACTTC. This encodes CASSSPWGEFQETQYF.

This clonotype was detected a few times. The chain employs TRBV4-3 and TRBJ2-2, with D perhaps assigned TRBD1 or TRBD2 (5 bases each). The V gene lost 3 bases and the J gene lost 6 bases, with 14 bases spanning the gap. CDR3 length equals 15 residues. CDR1 and CDR2 (germline): LGHNA, YSLEER. CDR3 sequence: CASSQKEGLAGELFF. The CDR3 bases are TGCGCCAGCAGCCAGAAAGAGGGGCTAGCCGGGGAGCTGTTTTTT.

This clonotype occurred many times. V usage is TRBV12-3 or TRBV12-4 and J usage is TRBJ1-1; no definite D call. Trimming took off 8 bases at V and 0 bases at J, with 10 bases between the two ends. The CDR3 is 13 amino acids. CDR3: CASGIGMNTEAFF. The DNA of the CDR3 is TGTGCCAGCGGAATTGGGATGAACACTGAAGCTTTCTTT.

In its sample, this clonotype was seen many times. The genes are TRBV20-1 and TRBJ1-3; D perhaps matches TRBD1 (5 bases). The CDR3 spans 15 residues. Trimming cost V 1 base and J 2 bases, with 12 bases left between them. Germline CDR1 reads DFQATT; CDR2 reads SNEGSKA (reference sequence). The CDR3 nucleotides read TGCAGTGCTAGAGTAGGTGGGGCTGCTGGAAACACCATATATTTT. Its protein is CSARVGGAAGNTIYF.

The chain combines TRBV10-3 with TRBJ2-5, with TRBD1 identical over 7 bases. The CDR3 is made up of 19 amino acids. Germline CDR1 ENHRY, CDR2 SYGVKD. V lost 0 bases to trimming and J lost 5 bases; unmatched junction nucleotides: 18. CDR3 amino acids: CAISESSRGSPMPAETQYF. CDR3 coding DNA: TGTGCCATCAGTGAGTCTTCCAGGGGGTCTCCCATGCCGGCGGAGACCCAGTACTTC.

Only a few counts were recorded for this clonotype. The genes are TRBV4-2 and TRBJ2-7; D remains ambiguous. CDR3 length: 14 residues. Deletions cut 0 bases from V and 6 bases from J, with 12 bases between. Germline CDR1 is LGHNA and CDR2 is YNFKEQ. In DNA form, the CDR3 reads TGTGCCAGCAGCCAAGAGTGGGGATCGGGCGAGCAGTACGTC. Amino acids: CASSQEWGSGEQYV.

This clonotype was picked up a small number of times. CDR3 amino acids: CASSLAGASYEQYV. The CDR3 bases are TGTGCCAGCAGCTTAGCAGGAGCCTCCTACGAGCAGTACGTC. The chain uses TRBV11-1 and TRBJ2-7; D gene ambiguous. Germline V gene lookup returns CDR1 SGHAT and CDR2 FQDESV (reference sequence). CDR3 length: 14 amino acids. Trimming removed 0 bases at V and 0 bases at J, with 6 bases between.

This clonotype occurred many times. V gene TRBV29-1 combines with J gene TRBJ2-3, with D possibly TRBD2 on 5 matching bases. V shed 0 bases and J shed 11 bases, with 15 bases lying between them. Looked up from germline, CDR1 is SQVTM and CDR2 is ANQGSEA. This CDR3 is 13 amino acids long. The CDR3 reads CSVEENRRGGQYF. Here the CDR3 DNA reads TGCAGCGTTGAAGAGAATCGCAGAGGAGGGCAGTATTTT.